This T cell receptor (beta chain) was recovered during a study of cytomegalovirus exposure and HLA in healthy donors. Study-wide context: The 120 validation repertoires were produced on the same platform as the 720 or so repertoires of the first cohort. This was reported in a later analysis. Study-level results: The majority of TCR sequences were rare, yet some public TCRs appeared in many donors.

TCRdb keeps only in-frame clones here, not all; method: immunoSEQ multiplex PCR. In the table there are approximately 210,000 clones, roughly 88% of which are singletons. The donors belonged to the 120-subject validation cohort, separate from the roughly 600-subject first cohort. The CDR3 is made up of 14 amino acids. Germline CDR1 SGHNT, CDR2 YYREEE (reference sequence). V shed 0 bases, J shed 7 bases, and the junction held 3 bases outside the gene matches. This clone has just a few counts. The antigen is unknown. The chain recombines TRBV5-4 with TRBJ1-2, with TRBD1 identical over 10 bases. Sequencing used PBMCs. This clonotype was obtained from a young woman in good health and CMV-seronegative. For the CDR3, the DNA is TGTGCCAGCAGCTTGGTGGGACAGGGGCCTGGCTACACCTTC. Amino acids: CASSLVGQGPGYTF.